This T cell receptor (beta chain) emerged from a study of Graves' ophthalmopathy and Graves' hyperthyroidism. Study-wide results and limits: Blood repertoires reportedly contained most expanded thyroid clonotypes above 0.001 frequency.

This CDR3 has 11 amino acids. The V gene's germline CDR1 is SGHRS and CDR2 YFSETQ. Trimming pared 5 bases from V and 7 bases from J, leaving 10 bases between. Amplifying from RNA transcripts, the study obtained TCR beta CDR3 regions. Second-round multiplex PCR came after first-round RT-PCR with HTBI primers. TCRdb reprocessed the multiplex PCR reads via MiXCR and lists one record per CDR3 protein. The sample shows over a million distinct CDR3 sequences, around a third of them seen only once. This clonotype has at least ten counts. What it binds is not known. This receptor was obtained from an adult man with Graves' hyperthyroidism. Sequencing was performed on peripheral blood or thyroid tissue (not recorded which). V and J are TRBV5-1 and TRBJ2-7; no clear D gene. The CDR3 spells CASRETREQYF. CDR3 coding DNA: TGCGCCAGCAGAGAGACGCGTGAGCAGTACTTC.